This T cell receptor beta chain derives from a study of CD8 T cells in Susac syndrome. An amount of RNA that ranged from roughly 0.45 to 1 ug was reverse transcribed with random hexamers. TCRdb reprocessed the immunoSEQ multiplex PCR reads with MiXCR, giving one entry per CDR3 protein. Among around 190,000 distinct CDR3 sequences listed, roughly 95% were seen once. Germline-derived CDR1 and CDR2 are MNHEY and SMNVEV (reference sequence). The CDR3 spans 13 residues. Trimming took 6 bases from V and 8 from J, leaving 16 bases between them. High-throughput TCR beta sequencing covered peripheral CD8+ and CD4+ T cells. Patients with stable or active relapsing-remitting disease, all of them treatment-naive, made up the multiple sclerosis controls. Negative isolation was used for CD8+ and CD4+ T cells, and FACS enrichment was applied to TEMRA cells.

The chain couples TRBV27 to TRBJ1-2; no reliable D call. The sample consisted of CD8+ T cells from PBMCs. This TCR derives from a human donor with multiple sclerosis. For the CDR3, the DNA is TGTGCCAGCAGCCTCGGACCGTGGGAAGGCTACACCTTC. Its translation is CASSLGPWEGYTF.